These 6 T cell receptor beta chains originate from one sample sequenced in a study of cytomegalovirus exposure and HLA in healthy donors. Both 60 Vbeta primers and 13 Jbeta primers went into the PCR. Here immunoSEQ multiplex PCR was the method, and the copy in TCRdb shows in-frame clones only, minus some. The sample contains around 190,000 clones, over 75% of which appear only once. Sequenced material: PBMCs. All receptors come from a woman between 45 and 65 years old in good health and CMV-seronegative.

The rearrangement uses TRBV7-6 and TRBJ1-2, with no clear D. CDR3 size: 17 residues. V was trimmed by 1 base and J by 2 bases, leaving 17 bases between them. Germline loops: CDR1 SGHVS, CDR2 FNYEAQ. CDR3 amino acids: CASSLGADLISNYGYTF. CDR3 DNA sequence: TGTGCCAGCAGCTTAGGGGCAGATCTAATATCAAACTATGGCTACACCTTC. Complete variable domain (other parts from reference TRBV7-6 and TRBJ1-2): GAGVSQSPRYKVTKRGQDVALRCDPISGHVSLYWYRQALGQGPEFLTYFNYEAQQDKSGLPNDRFSAERPEGSISTLTIQRTEQRDSAMYRCASSLGADLISNYGYTFGSGTRLTVV.

Notes on this clone: Additional DNA sequences in this sample encode the identical CDR3. The rearrangement uses TRBV5-1 and TRBJ1-1; no reliable D call. CDR3 size: 15 residues. V lost 0 bases, J lost 5 bases, and 14 bases lay in between. CDR1 is SGHRS, CDR2 YFSETQ, per germline. The CDR3 region is CASSLAAWAGTEAFF. The CDR3 bases are TGCGCCAGCAGCTTGGCCGCTTGGGCTGGTACTGAAGCTTTCTTT.

The V call is TRBV30, the J call TRBJ2-3; TRBD2 aligns across 12 bases. The V and J ends lost 2 bases and 3 bases, in that order; junction bases with no gene match: 3. Germline V gene data show CDR1 as GTSNPN and CDR2 as SVGIG (reference sequence). The CDR3 covers 15 residues. The CDR3, as DNA: TGTGCCTGGAGTCTAGCGGGGGGGCGAACAGATACGCAGTATTTT. This translates into CAWSLAGGRTDTQYF.

CDR3 region: CASSPQGSTEAFF. The CDR3 bases are TGTGCCAGCAGTCCACAGGGCTCCACTGAAGCTTTCTTT. The chain combines TRBV2 with TRBJ1-1, with D possibly being TRBD1 (6 bases). The V gene's germline CDR1 is SNHLY and CDR2 FYNNEI. The CDR3 spans 13 residues. V dropped 5 bases and J dropped 4 bases, with 11 bases sitting between them.

The chain employs TRBV19 and TRBJ2-3, with D perhaps TRBD2 (5 bases). Germline V gene sequence: CDR1 LNHDA, CDR2 SQIVND (reference sequence). The CDR3 sequence is 13 residues long. V lost 5 bases to trimming and J lost 6 bases, with 12 bases between them. For the CDR3, the DNA is TGTGCCAGTAGTCGCCGGGGAACGGATACGCAGTATTTT. This translates into CASSRRGTDTQYF.

As for this clone: The same CDR3 also results from other DNA sequences found in this sample. This chain links TRBV19 with TRBJ1-2, with D perhaps matching TRBD1 (6 bases). V dropped 5 bases and J dropped 8 bases, with 15 bases sitting between them. CDR3 length equals 13 residues. Germline CDR1 and CDR2: LNHDA and SQIVND (reference sequence). Here the CDR3 DNA reads TGTGCCAGTAGTGTAACAGGGTCCGACGGCTACACCTTC. Amino acid sequence: CASSVTGSDGYTF.